This T cell receptor (beta chain) was obtained from a study of OX40 agonist ivuxolimab in advanced cancers. Generated by immunoSEQ multiplex PCR, the TCRdb table keeps only in-frame clones and is missing some. The top ten hold 13% of the sample, which has about 17,000 clones, approximately 83% seen once. Trimming pared 3 bases from V and 6 bases from J, leaving 11 bases between. This CDR3 contains 14 residues. Germline CDR1 reads LNHDA; CDR2 reads SQIVND (reference sequence). This receptor was taken from an adult with an advanced solid tumor such as melanoma, head and neck, liver or kidney cancer. The sequencing here drew on CD4+ or CD8+ T cells sorted from blood, taken in a trial of the OX40 agonist ivuxolimab. This rearrangement joins TRBV19 to TRBJ2-2; D is possibly TRBD1 (6 bases). CDR3 coding DNA: TGTGCCAGTAGTATCCGGGACACAGCCGGGGAGCTGTTTTTT. This translates into CASSIRDTAGELFF.